This T cell receptor (beta chain) was documented in a study of beta chain features in type 1 diabetes. Overall study results and limits: TCRB CDR3s from Type 1 diabetes patients were moderately but significantly shorter in all four CD4+ subsets.

This clone appeared a few times. Its antigen remains unknown. Of the isolated RNA, all was reverse transcribed, and so the sequenced material was expressed TCRB transcripts. Measured with immunoSEQ multiplex PCR; TCRdb has only the in-frame clones, and not every one. The data show roughly 290,000 clones, with over 14% seen just once and roughly 0.015% held by the top ten. In germline, CDR1 is ENHRY, CDR2 SYGVKD. CDR3 size: 16 residues. V lost 3 bases, J lost 2 bases, and 15 bases lay in between. CD45RO/CCR7/CD25/CD127/CD95/CD27 sorting isolated CD4+ naive, central memory, regulatory and stem cell-like memory cells.

The chain links TRBV10-3 to TRBJ2-3; possibly TRBD1 for D (6 bases). This clonotype was obtained from a man in his late teens or twenties with type 1 diabetes. The sample was naive CD4+ T cells from blood. The CDR3 DNA reads as TGTGCCATCAGTGACGGGCAGGGGAGACCCACAGATACGCAGTATTTT. It yields the protein CAISDGQGRPTDTQYF.